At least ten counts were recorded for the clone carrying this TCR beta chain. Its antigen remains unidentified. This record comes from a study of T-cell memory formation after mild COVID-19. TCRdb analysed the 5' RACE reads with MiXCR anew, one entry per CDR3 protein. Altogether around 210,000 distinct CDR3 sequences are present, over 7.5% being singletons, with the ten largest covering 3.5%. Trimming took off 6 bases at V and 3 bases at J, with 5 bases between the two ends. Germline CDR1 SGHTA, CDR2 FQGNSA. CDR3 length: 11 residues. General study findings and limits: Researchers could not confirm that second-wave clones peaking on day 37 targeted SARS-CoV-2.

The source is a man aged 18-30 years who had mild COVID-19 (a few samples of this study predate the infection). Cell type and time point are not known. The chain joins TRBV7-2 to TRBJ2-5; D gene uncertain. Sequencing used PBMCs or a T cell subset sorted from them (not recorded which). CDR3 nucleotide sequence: TGTGCCAGCAGGGCTGAAGAGACCCAGTACTTC. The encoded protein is CASRAEETQYF.